Ten or more counts support the clone carrying this TCR beta chain. The antigen is unknown. V lost 0 bases to trimming and J lost 3 bases, with 11 bases between them. The CDR3 is 15 amino acids. The V gene's germline CDR1 is KGHSH and CDR2 LQKENI. RNA transcripts were the template for amplifying TCR beta CDR3 regions. Using the HTBI primer set, a first-round RT-PCR was run on the TCR CDR3. TCRdb reanalysed the multiplex PCR reads using MiXCR and keeps one entry per CDR3 protein. This sample has about 400,000 distinct CDR3 sequences; 13% occur once, and the top ten carry 9% to 9.5%. This entry belongs to a study of T cells in Graves' hyperthyroidism and ophthalmopathy. Study conclusions and caveats: Ophthalmopathy onset followed model prediction by a median around six months.

When ophthalmopathy did not progress within 18 months, Graves' hyperthyroidism was considered stable. The diagnostic basis comprised clinical symptoms, serum thyroxine and TRAb, thyroid ultrasound and orbital computed tomography. Fresh peripheral blood, approximately 10 ml, yielded the PBMCs. The material sequenced was blood. The TCR sequence derives from a woman between 18 and 29 years old with Graves' hyperthyroidism. The V gene is TRBV18, the J gene TRBJ1-2, with a possible D match to TRBD1 (5 bases). The DNA of the CDR3 is TGTGCCAGCTCACCACCGAGCAGGGCCTACTATGGCTACACCTTC. It translates to CASSPPSRAYYGYTF.